The rows below give T cell receptor beta chains drawn from one sample of a study of identical twins. TCRdb processed the 5' RACE reads anew with MiXCR; each CDR3 protein has one entry. The sample has hundreds of thousands of distinct CDR3 sequences, roughly 6.2% seen once. Input material: naive T cells sorted from blood. The receptor source for this set is a man aged 18-30 years in good health. Both conserved end residues are part of each CDR3. The order of the fields is clone size, D gene, J gene, V gene, CDR3 DNA, CDR3 protein. The D gene is left open where the match is weak. Clone size, where shown, is once, few, many, or a class for clones that have expanded.

>many|-|TRBJ2-1|TRBV6-5
TGTGCCAGCAGTTACGGGCTGTTTGAGCAGTTCTTC
CASSYGLFEQFF
>many|TRBD2|TRBJ2-1|TRBV11-2
TGTGCCAGCAGCCCCCCCCTCCGGGGGGATGAGCAGTTCTTC
CASSPPLRGDEQFF
>-|-|TRBJ2-7|TRBV28
TGTGCCACCTCCGGGAACTCCTACGAGCAGTACTTC
CATSGNSYEQYF
>-|-|TRBJ2-7|TRBV12-3/TRBV12-4
TGTGCCAGCAGTTTTGTAGAGCGCTCCGAGCAGTACTTC
CASSFVERSEQYF
>-|-|TRBJ2-4|TRBV5-1
TGCGCCAGCAGCAGGGGCGGACAACAGCAGGGGAACATTCAGTACTTC
CASSRGGQQQGNIQYF
>few|-|TRBJ2-3|TRBV28
TGTGCCAGCAGTTTAGTGGGGAGACCGCAGTATTTT
CASSLVGRPQYF
>-|-|TRBJ2-3|TRBV27
TGTGCCAGCAGTCCGAGCCGGGGGTTCCCCTTAAAAGATACGCAGTATTTT
CASSPSRGFPLKDTQYF
>-|-|TRBJ2-1|TRBV2
TGTGCCAGCAGTGCGGAGAGAAATGAGCAGTTCTTC
CASSAERNEQFF
>few|-|TRBJ2-5|TRBV6-1
TGTGCCAGCGAGCTAAACCAAGAGACCCAGTACTTC
CASELNQETQYF
>few|-|TRBJ2-1|TRBV30
TGTGCCTGGGGGGACGAACTCTACAATGAGCAGTTCTTC
CAWGDELYNEQFF
>many|-|TRBJ2-7|TRBV5-1
TGCGCCAGCAGCTTGGTATCCAGGGGATTGGGCGGCGAGCAGTACTTC
CASSLVSRGLGGEQYF
>many|TRBD1|TRBJ1-1|TRBV25-1
TGTGCCAGCATGGGACAGGGTCGGACTGAAGCTTTCTTT
CASMGQGRTEAFF
>many|TRBD1|TRBJ2-3|TRBV27
TGTGCCAGTAGGACAGGGGGGAGAAGATGGGATACGCAGTATTTT
CASRTGGRRWDTQYF
>-|TRBD1|TRBJ1-1|TRBV20-1
TGCAGTGCCATGGGGACAGCCTACACTGAAGCTTTCTTT
CSAMGTAYTEAFF
>few|TRBD1|TRBJ2-1|TRBV12-5
TGTGCTAGTGGTTCACCCAGACAGGGAAACAATGAGCAGTTCTTC
CASGSPRQGNNEQFF
>many|TRBD1|TRBJ2-1|TRBV29-1
TGCAGCGTCGACAGGGGTTCCTACAATGAGCAGTTCTTC
CSVDRGSYNEQFF
>-|TRBD2|TRBJ2-1|TRBV11-2
TGTGCCAGCAGACAACTCGTGGCTAGCGGGAGGAGGAGCTCCTACAATGAGCAGTTCTTC
CASRQLVASGRRSSYNEQFF
>many|TRBD1|TRBJ2-5|TRBV29-1
TGCAGCGTTGACAGGGGGCTTGAGACCCAGTACTTC
CSVDRGLETQYF
>many|-|TRBJ2-3|TRBV7-9
TGTGCCAGCTCTTCGGGGCCGGGGGATACGCAGTATTTT
CASSSGPGDTQYF
>few|-|TRBJ2-2|TRBV12-3/TRBV12-4
TGTGCCACCACCCCACCGGTTCCCGGGGAGCTGTTTTTT
CATTPPVPGELFF
>many|-|TRBJ2-5|TRBV5-1
TGCGCCAGCAGCTTCTTTCCCGCCCAGTCCGACCAAGAGACCCAGTACTTC
CASSFFPAQSDQETQYF
>-|TRBD1|TRBJ1-6|TRBV5-1
TGCGCCAGCAGCCGCCGGAGGGACAGCTCCTATAATTCACCCCTCCACTTT
CASSRRRDSSYNSPLHF
>-|-|TRBJ2-3|TRBV21-1
TGTGCCAGCAACTTAAGGGTAGCGGGCGGGGAGGGAAATACGCAGTATTTT
CASNLRVAGGEGNTQYF
>many|-|TRBJ2-7|TRBV29-1
TGCAGCGCTACGACAGGGGGACTAGCGAAAAACGAGCAGTACTTC
CSATTGGLAKNEQYF
>many|-|TRBJ2-4|TRBV20-1
TGCAGTGCTAGGGGGAGTAGCAAAAACATTCAGTACTTC
CSARGSSKNIQYF
>few|TRBD2|TRBJ2-1|TRBV11-1
TGTGCCAGCAGCTCAGGGACTAGCGGGACCAGCTCCTACAATGAGCAGTTCTTC
CASSSGTSGTSSYNEQFF
>-|-|TRBJ1-5|TRBV7-8
TGTGCCAGCAGCTTAGCAGGGATGGATCAGCCCCAGCATTTT
CASSLAGMDQPQHF
>many|-|TRBJ1-5|TRBV12-3/TRBV12-4
TGTGCCAGCAGTTCCACCAATCAGCCCCAGCATTTT
CASSSTNQPQHF
>-|-|TRBJ1-1|TRBV5-1
TGCGCCAGCAGCTTGGAGACAGCATCGAACACTGAAGCTTTCTTT
CASSLETASNTEAFF
>-|TRBD2|TRBJ2-5|TRBV12-3/TRBV12-4
TGTGCCATCGCGCCATCCGCGGGAGGGCTCCAAGAGACCCAGTACTTC
CAIAPSAGGLQETQYF
>few|-|TRBJ1-5|TRBV20-1
TGCAGTGCCGATACAGGCTATAGCAATCAGCCCCAGCATTTT
CSADTGYSNQPQHF
>many|-|TRBJ1-3|TRBV15
TGTGCCACCAGATCCTCCCCGGGAGCTTCTGGAAACACCATATATTTT
CATRSSPGASGNTIYF
>few|-|TRBJ1-5|TRBV27
TGTGCCAGCAGAGGAGGGTATCAGGGGCCCCAGCATTTT
CASRGGYQGPQHF
>many|-|TRBJ2-5|TRBV6-5
TGTGCCAGCAGAACCAAAGAGACCCAGTACTTC
CASRTKETQYF
>many|TRBD2|TRBJ2-2|TRBV7-7
TGTGCCAGCAGCTCTACTAGCGGAAGCACCGGGGAGCTGTTTTTT
CASSSTSGSTGELFF
>many|TRBD2|TRBJ2-3|TRBV7-2
TGTGCCAGCAGCCTGGAGGGACTAGCGGATACGCAGTATTTT
CASSLEGLADTQYF
>many|-|TRBJ2-1|TRBV12-3/TRBV12-4
TGTGCCAGCAGAACCGGGACACAAAGGGGTGAGCAGTTCTTC
CASRTGTQRGEQFF
>few|-|TRBJ2-5|TRBV24-1
TGTGCCACCAGTGATGGAGGGACAGCCAAAGAGACCCAGTACTTC
CATSDGGTAKETQYF
>-|-|TRBJ2-1|TRBV28
TGTGCCAGCAGTGATGCCCCGGGGCCCTACAATGAGCAGTTCTTC
CASSDAPGPYNEQFF
>-|TRBD1|TRBJ1-1|TRBV29-1
TGCAGCGTTCCGGGACAGGGTGGAACTGAAGCTTTCTTT
CSVPGQGGTEAFF
>many|-|TRBJ1-4|TRBV5-1
TGCGCCAGCAGCTTGGAGGGCAGGGGACGGGAAAAACTGTTTTTT
CASSLEGRGREKLFF
>few|-|TRBJ2-1|TRBV3-1
TGTGCCAGCAGCTTGACCGGGCTGAGCTCCTACAATGAGCAGTTCTTC
CASSLTGLSSYNEQFF
>-|-|TRBJ2-3|TRBV12-3/TRBV12-4
TGTGCCAGCAGTTTAAATCGAGACACAGATACGCAGTATTTT
CASSLNRDTDTQYF
>-|TRBD2|TRBJ2-1|TRBV24-1
TGTGCCACCAGTGATTTCAGCGGGAGTTACAATGAGCAGTTCTTC
CATSDFSGSYNEQFF
>many|-|TRBJ1-4|TRBV7-9
TGTGCCAGCAGCCCCCCGAGGATCGGGAATGAAAAACTGTTTTTT
CASSPPRIGNEKLFF
>-|-|TRBJ2-5|TRBV29-1
TGCAGCGTTGAACGGGTCGATCAAGAGACCCAGTACTTC
CSVERVDQETQYF
>many|-|TRBJ2-1|TRBV29-1
TGCAGCGTTGAATTATCTCAGGCCGGCGAGCAGTTCTTC
CSVELSQAGEQFF
>many|-|TRBJ2-7|TRBV9
TGTGCCAGCAGCGTGGGGCAGGGGGGAACCTACGAGCAGTACTTC
CASSVGQGGTYEQYF
>many|TRBD1|TRBJ1-2|TRBV7-9
TGTGCCAGCAGCTTAGGGACAGGGAACTATGGCTACACCTTC
CASSLGTGNYGYTF
>-|TRBD1|TRBJ1-6|TRBV18
TGTGCCAGCTCGGACTTGACAGGGGGAAGCTCACCCCTCCACTTT
CASSDLTGGSSPLHF
>many|TRBD1|TRBJ2-1|TRBV29-1
TGCAGCGTTGTCACGACACGGGACAGGGGTTACAATGAGCAGTTCTTC
CSVVTTRDRGYNEQFF
>-|-|TRBJ1-6|TRBV20-1
TGCAGTGCTAGAGGGAGGTCGAATAATTCACCCCTCCACTTT
CSARGRSNNSPLHF
>many|-|TRBJ2-1|TRBV5-1
TGCGCCAGCAGCTTGGTCGGTCACAATGAGCAGTTCTTC
CASSLVGHNEQFF